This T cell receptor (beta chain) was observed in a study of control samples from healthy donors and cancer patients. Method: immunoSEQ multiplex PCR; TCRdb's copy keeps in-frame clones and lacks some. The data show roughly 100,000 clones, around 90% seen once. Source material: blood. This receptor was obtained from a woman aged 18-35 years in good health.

The CDR3 is CASSSTYEQYF. CDR3 nucleotide sequence: TGTGCCAGCAGCTCAACCTACGAGCAGTACTTC. This chain connects TRBV5-4 to TRBJ2-7, with no clear D. Trimming stripped 3 bases from V and 2 bases from J, with 3 bases between. CDR1 SGHNT and CDR2 YYREEE come from the germline V gene (reference sequence). This CDR3 is built from 11 residues.